This T cell receptor beta chain derives from a study of cytomegalovirus exposure and HLA in healthy donors. PCR involved 60 Vbeta and 13 Jbeta primers. Here immunoSEQ multiplex PCR was the method, and the copy in TCRdb shows in-frame clones only, minus some. The sample consists of 70,000 to 100,000 clones, roughly 69% of them appearing once. Study results and caveats: Confirmation in vitro established that a few CMV-associated chains were specific for CMV antigens. A later analysis linked a missense variant in DCLRE1C to the trimming of TCR beta V and J genes.

With respect to this clone: The target antigen is unknown.

Trimming cost V 7 bases and J 6 bases; bases outside gene matches: 5. This CDR3 contains 13 residues. Germline loops: CDR1 SGHRS, CDR2 YFSETQ. What was sequenced was PBMCs. The clonotype originates from a man between 45 and 60 years old in good health and CMV-seronegative. This chain uses TRBV5-1 with TRBJ2-1, with TRBD2 matching over 9 bases. The CDR3, as DNA: TGCGCCAGCCGACAGACTAGCGGCAATGAGCAGTTCTTC. Amino acid sequence: CASRQTSGNEQFF.